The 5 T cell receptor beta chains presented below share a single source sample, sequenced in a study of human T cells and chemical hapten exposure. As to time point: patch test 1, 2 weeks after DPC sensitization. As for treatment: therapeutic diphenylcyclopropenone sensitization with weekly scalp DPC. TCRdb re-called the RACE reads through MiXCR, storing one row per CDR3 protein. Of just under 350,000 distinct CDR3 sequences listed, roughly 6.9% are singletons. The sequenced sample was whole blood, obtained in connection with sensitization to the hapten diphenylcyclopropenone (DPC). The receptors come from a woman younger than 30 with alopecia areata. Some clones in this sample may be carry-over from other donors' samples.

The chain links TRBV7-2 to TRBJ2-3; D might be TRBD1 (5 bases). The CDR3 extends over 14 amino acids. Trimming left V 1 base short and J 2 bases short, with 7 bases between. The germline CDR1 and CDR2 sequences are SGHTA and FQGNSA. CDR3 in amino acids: CASSLGTYTDTQYF. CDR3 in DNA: TGTGCCAGCAGCTTAGGGACATACACAGATACGCAGTATTTT.

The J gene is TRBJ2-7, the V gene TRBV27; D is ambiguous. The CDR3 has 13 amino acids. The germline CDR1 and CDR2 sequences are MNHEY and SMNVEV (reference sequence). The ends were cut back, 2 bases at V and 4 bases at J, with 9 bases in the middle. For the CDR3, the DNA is TGTGCCAGCAGTTTAACCCTTGAATACGAGCAGTACTTC. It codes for CASSLTLEYEQYF.

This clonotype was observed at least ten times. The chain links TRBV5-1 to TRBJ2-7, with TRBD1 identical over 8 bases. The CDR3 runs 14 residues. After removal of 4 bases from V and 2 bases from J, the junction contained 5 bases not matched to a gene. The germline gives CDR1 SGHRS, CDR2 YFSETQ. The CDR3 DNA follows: TGCGCCAGCAGCCGCGAGGGACAGGCCTACGAGCAGTACTTC. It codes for CASSREGQAYEQYF. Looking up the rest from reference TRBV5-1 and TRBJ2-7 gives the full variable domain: KAGVTQTPRYLIKTRGQQVTLSCSPISGHRSVSWYQQTPGQGLQFLFEYFSETQRNKGNFPGRFSGRQFSNSRSEMNVSTLELGDSALYLCASSREGQAYEQYFGPGTRLTVT.

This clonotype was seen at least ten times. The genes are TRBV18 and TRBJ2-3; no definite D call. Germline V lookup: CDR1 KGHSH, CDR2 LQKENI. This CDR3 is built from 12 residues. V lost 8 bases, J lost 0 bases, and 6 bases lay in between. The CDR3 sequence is CASSPSTDTQYF. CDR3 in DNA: TGTGCCAGCAGCCCTAGCACAGATACGCAGTATTTT.

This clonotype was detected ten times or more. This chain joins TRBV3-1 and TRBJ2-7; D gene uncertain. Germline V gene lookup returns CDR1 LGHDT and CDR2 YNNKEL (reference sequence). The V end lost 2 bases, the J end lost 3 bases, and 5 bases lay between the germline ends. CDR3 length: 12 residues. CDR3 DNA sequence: TGTGCCAGCAGCCAACGAGTCTACGAGCAGTACTTC. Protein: CASSQRVYEQYF.